The 16 T cell receptor beta chains reported below all come from one sample, sequenced in a study of cytomegalovirus exposure and HLA in healthy donors. With 60 Vbeta and 13 Jbeta primers, the PCR was carried out. Some clones are missing from TCRdb's copy, which holds only in-frame ones; the method was immunoSEQ multiplex PCR. The sample shows about 90,000 clones, around 64% of them seen only once. Material: PBMCs. Every receptor here comes from a man aged 30-40 years in good health and CMV-seronegative.

As for this clone: Other DNA sequences in this specimen translate into the identical CDR3. The chain has TRBV30 and TRBJ2-5; D is unresolved. This CDR3 spans 13 amino acids. V shed 3 bases and J shed 1 base, with 9 bases lying between them. Germline CDR1 and CDR2: GTSNPN and SVGIG (reference sequence). CDR3 coding DNA: TGTGCCTGGAGCGATAGCTTCCAAGAGACCCAGTACTTC. This codes for CAWSDSFQETQYF.

The chain couples TRBV7-8 to TRBJ2-1; D unclear. The CDR3 sequence is 13 residues long. The ends were cut back, 1 base at V and 9 bases at J, with 10 bases in the middle. Germline V gene lookup returns CDR1 SGHVS and CDR2 FQNEAQ. CDR3 in amino acids: CASSLVVGAEQFF. Written as DNA, the CDR3 is TGTGCCAGCAGCTTAGTAGTTGGTGCTGAGCAGTTCTTC.

This clone has only a few counts. The chain has TRBV7-6 and TRBJ1-2; D may be TRBD1 (6 bases). This CDR3 contains 16 residues. Germline V gene lookup returns CDR1 SGHVS and CDR2 FNYEAQ. V was clipped by 3 bases and J by 4 bases, with 18 bases between them. In DNA form, the CDR3 reads TGTGCCAGCAGCTTCGACGGTCCTTACAGGGTCTATGGCTACACCTTC. Encoded protein: CASSFDGPYRVYGYTF.

CDR3 in amino acids: CASSQGLAGFEQYF. CDR3 nucleotides: TGCGCCAGCAGCCAAGGACTAGCGGGATTTGAGCAGTACTTC. The chain has TRBV4-1 and TRBJ2-7; the match to TRBD2 covers 11 bases. The germline V gene encodes CDR1 MGHRA and CDR2 YSYEKL. This CDR3 region has 14 residues. V dropped 1 base and J dropped 7; count of bases not matched to a gene: 3.

This chain uses TRBV4-1 with TRBJ1-2, with a tentative D call TRBD1 (6 bases). The CDR3 is 14 amino acids. The V end was cut by 1 base, the J end by 6 bases, with 12 bases between. Germline CDR1 MGHRA, CDR2 YSYEKL. DNA for the CDR3: TGCGCCAGCAGCCAAGTCGGGGGGGCGGATGGCTACACCTTC. Protein sequence: CASSQVGGADGYTF.

This clone was seen more than once but under ten times. The V gene is TRBV7-2, the J gene TRBJ1-5; the match to TRBD1 covers 8 bases. Germline V lookup: CDR1 SGHTA, CDR2 FQGNSA. V was pared by 4 bases and J by 1 base, with 3 bases of the junction left unmatched. The CDR3 totals 15 residues. CDR3 nucleotides: TGTGCCAGCAGCTCTCAGGGGGCGAGCAATCAGCCCCAGCATTTT. The encoded protein is CASSSQGASNQPQHF.

The chain is built from TRBV5-1 and TRBJ1-1; TRBD1 matches 7 bases. CDR1 is SGHRS and CDR2 is YFSETQ in the germline V gene. V lost 4 bases and J lost 6; bases outside the gene matches: 6. The CDR3 is 13 amino acids. CDR3 DNA: TGCGCCAGCAGCCAGACAGGGATACCTGAAGCTTTCTTT. Its translation is CASSQTGIPEAFF.

CDR3 sequence: CASREGQGKQEKLFF. The CDR3 coding sequence is TGTGCCAGTAGGGAGGGACAGGGGAAGCAAGAAAAACTGTTTTTT. The chain uses TRBV19 and TRBJ1-4; 10 bases map to TRBD1. CDR3 size: 15 residues. CDR1 and CDR2 (germline): LNHDA, SQIVND (reference sequence). Losses at the gene ends were 6 bases for V and 8 bases for J; bases not matched to a gene: 9. Drawing the rest from reference TRBV19 and TRBJ1-4, the complete variable domain is DGGITQSPKYLFRKEGQNVTLSCEQNLNHDAMYWYRQDPGQGLRLIYYSQIVNDFQKGDIAEGYSVSREKKESFPLTVTSAQKNPTAFYLCASREGQGKQEKLFFGSGTQLSVL.

In DNA form, the CDR3 reads TGTGCCAGCAGTTTGACTGGACAGGGGGCATCCTACGAGCAGTACTTC. Its translation is CASSLTGQGASYEQYF. The V call is TRBV27, the J call TRBJ2-7, with 11 bases matching TRBD1. Trimming at V came to 3 bases and at J to 1 base, leaving 5 bases not matched to a gene. The germline CDR1 and CDR2 sequences are MNHEY and SMNVEV (reference sequence). This CDR3 is built from 16 residues.

By frequency in the sample, this clone is medium-sized (0.01 to 0.1%). The chain links TRBV6-1 to TRBJ1-1; tentative D call: TRBD1 (6 bases). The length of the CDR3 is 14 residues. Germline V gives CDR1 MNHNS, CDR2 SASEGT. The V end was cut by 6 bases, the J end by 0 bases, with 11 bases between. The CDR3 is CASSPGVLNTEAFF. Here the CDR3 DNA reads TGTGCCAGCAGCCCAGGGGTCTTGAACACTGAAGCTTTCTTT.

This rearrangement joins TRBV4-2 to TRBJ1-2; 9 positions agree with TRBD1. J was trimmed by 4 bases and V by 1 base; bases with no gene match: 13. CDR1 is LGHNA, CDR2 YNFKEQ, per germline. This CDR3 spans 18 amino acids. The chain's CDR3 is CASSQVPNRGRGGYGYTF. The CDR3 coding sequence is TGTGCCAGCAGCCAAGTTCCAAACAGGGGGCGAGGTGGCTATGGCTACACCTTC.

This chain links TRBV28 with TRBJ2-7, with 10 positions matching TRBD1. This CDR3 spans 16 amino acids. V lost 4 bases to trimming and J lost 0 bases; unmatched junction nucleotides: 6. Germline values: CDR1 MDHEN, CDR2 SYDVKM. CDR3 DNA sequence: TGTGCCAGCAGTTCCCGTCGGGACAGGGGCTCCTACGAGCAGTACTTC. It translates to CASSSRRDRGSYEQYF.

The chain has TRBV4-2 and TRBJ2-6; 13 nucleotides agree with TRBD2. The CDR3 is made up of 19 amino acids. CDR1 and CDR2 from the germline V gene are LGHNA and YNFKEQ. J lost 0 bases, V lost 6 bases, and 8 bases had no gene match. The DNA for the CDR3 is TGTGCCAGCAGTCGACGACTAGCGGGAGGAAACTCTGGGGCCAACGTCCTGACTTTC. As protein: CASSRRLAGGNSGANVLTF.

The rearrangement joins TRBV30 to TRBJ1-1, with TRBD1 matching 7 bases. After removal of 2 bases from V and 4 bases from J, the junction contained 4 bases not matched to a gene. CDR1 is GTSNPN and CDR2 is SVGIG in the germline V gene (reference sequence). The CDR3 consists of 13 residues. The chain's CDR3 is CAWSKGAGTEAFF. The CDR3, as DNA: TGTGCCTGGAGTAAGGGGGCGGGCACTGAAGCTTTCTTT.

V gene TRBV5-1 combines with J gene TRBJ1-6; no clear D gene. The CDR3 length is 14 residues. V was shortened by 10 bases and J by 0 bases, with 11 bases between the two germline ends. CDR1 is SGHRS and CDR2 is YFSETQ in the germline V gene. DNA of the CDR3: TGCGCCCCCCCTCGCGGCTCCTATAATTCACCCCTCCACTTT. This translates into CAPPRGSYNSPLHF.

This chain's CDR3 is CASSRDRSQPQHF. The CDR3 DNA sequence: TGTGCCAGCAGCCGGGACAGGTCCCAGCCCCAGCATTTT. The chain is built from TRBV6-5 and TRBJ1-5, with 8 bases matching TRBD1. The V segment lost 6 bases and the J segment 7 bases; nucleotides outside the gene matches: 5. From germline, CDR1 is MNHEY and CDR2 SVGAGI. The CDR3 has 13 residues.